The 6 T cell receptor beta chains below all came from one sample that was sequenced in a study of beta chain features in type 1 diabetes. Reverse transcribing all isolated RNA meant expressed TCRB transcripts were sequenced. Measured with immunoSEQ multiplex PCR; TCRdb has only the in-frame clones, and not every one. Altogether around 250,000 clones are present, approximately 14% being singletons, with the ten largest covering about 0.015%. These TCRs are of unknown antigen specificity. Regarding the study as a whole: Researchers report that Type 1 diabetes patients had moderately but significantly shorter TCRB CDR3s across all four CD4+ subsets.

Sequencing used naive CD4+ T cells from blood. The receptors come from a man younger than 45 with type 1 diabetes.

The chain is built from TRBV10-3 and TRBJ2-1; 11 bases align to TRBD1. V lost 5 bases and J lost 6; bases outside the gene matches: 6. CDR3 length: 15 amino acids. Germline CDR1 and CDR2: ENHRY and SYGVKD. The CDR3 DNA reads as TGTGCCATCAGTAGCCAGGGACAGGGGGGCAATGAGCAGTTCTTC. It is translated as CAISSQGQGGNEQFF.

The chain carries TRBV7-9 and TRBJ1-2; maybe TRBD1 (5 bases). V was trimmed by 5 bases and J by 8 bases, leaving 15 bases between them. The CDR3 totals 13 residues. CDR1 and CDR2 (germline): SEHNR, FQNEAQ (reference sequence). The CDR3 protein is CASSNRFLDGYTF. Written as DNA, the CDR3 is TGTGCCAGCAGCAACAGGTTTCTTGACGGCTACACCTTC.

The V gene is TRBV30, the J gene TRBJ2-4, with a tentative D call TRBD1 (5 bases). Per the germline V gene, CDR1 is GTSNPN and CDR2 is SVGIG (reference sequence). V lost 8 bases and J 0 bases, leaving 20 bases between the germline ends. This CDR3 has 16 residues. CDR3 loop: CAHTPKGVLAKNIQYF. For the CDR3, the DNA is TGTGCCCACACCCCGAAAGGGGTTCTAGCCAAAAACATTCAGTACTTC.

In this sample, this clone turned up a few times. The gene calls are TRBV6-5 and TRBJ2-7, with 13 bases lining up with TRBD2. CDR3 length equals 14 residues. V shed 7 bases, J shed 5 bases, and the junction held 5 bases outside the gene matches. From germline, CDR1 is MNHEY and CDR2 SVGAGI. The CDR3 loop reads CASKLAGGENEQYF. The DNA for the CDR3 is TGTGCCAGCAAACTAGCGGGAGGGGAAAACGAGCAGTACTTC.

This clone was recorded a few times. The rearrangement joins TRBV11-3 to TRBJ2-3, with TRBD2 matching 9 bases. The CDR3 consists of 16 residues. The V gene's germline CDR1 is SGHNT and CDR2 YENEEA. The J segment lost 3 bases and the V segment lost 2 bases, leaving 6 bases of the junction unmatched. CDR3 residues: CASSLMAGGPTDTQYF. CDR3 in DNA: TGTGCCAGCAGCTTAATGGCGGGAGGGCCGACAGATACGCAGTATTTT.

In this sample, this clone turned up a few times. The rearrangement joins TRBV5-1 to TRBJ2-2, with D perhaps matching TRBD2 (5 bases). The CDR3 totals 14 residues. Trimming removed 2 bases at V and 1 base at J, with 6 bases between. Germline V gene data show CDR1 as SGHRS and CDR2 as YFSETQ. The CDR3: CASSLGGNTGELFF. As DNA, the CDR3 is TGCGCCAGCAGCTTAGGAGGGAACACCGGGGAGCTGTTTTTT.